This T cell receptor beta chain stems from a study of CD8+ T cells in alopecia areata. TCR sequencing used cDNA made by reverse transcription of extracted RNA. Profiled with immunoSEQ multiplex PCR; TCRdb holds only in-frame clones, not every one. The sample yields 150,000 or so clones, about 49% seen once. On this clone: As yet, its antigen is unknown.

Whole-study results and caveats: An increase in clonality over normal scalp was evident in lesional scalp, especially alopecia totalis/universalis. Scalp repertoires also include resident alphabeta T cells from normal skin.

Alopecia areata patients provided lesional scalp punch biopsies and peripheral blood. A FACSAria was used to sort CD4+ and CD8+ T cells. These cells came from PBMCs. This clonotype was sampled from a human donor with alopecia areata. The material was CD8+ T cells sorted from blood, obtained at week 0.

The CDR3, as DNA: TGCAGCGTGGCCGGGACAGGGAGTAGCAATGAGCAGTTCTTC. Translated: CSVAGTGSSNEQFF. The chain recombines TRBV29-1 with TRBJ2-1; 9 nucleotides align to TRBD1. Germline values: CDR1 SQVTM, CDR2 ANQGSEA. The V and J ends lost 6 bases and 6 bases, in that order; junction bases with no gene match: 9. The CDR3 is made up of 14 amino acids.